One sample yielded the 14 T cell receptor beta chains listed below, sequenced in a study of blood T cell repertoires in COVID-19. Profiling relied on immunoSEQ multiplex PCR, and the TCRdb table lists in-frame clones only, not all of them. Here the sample spans over 350,000 clones, about 89% being singletons. The sequenced material came from peripheral blood. All receptors derive from a woman in her twenties or thirties with acute or convalescent COVID-19.

A single count supports this clone. The chain recombines TRBV15 with TRBJ1-1, with D tentatively TRBD1 (5 bases). The CDR3 sequence is 15 residues long. The V and J ends lost 1 base and 1 base respectively, with 10 bases between them. Germline V gene sequence: CDR1 LNHNV, CDR2 YYDKDF (reference sequence). In DNA form, the CDR3 reads TGTGCCACCAGCAGAGTCGAAACAGGGAACACTGAAGCTTTCTTT. Amino acids: CATSRVETGNTEAFF.

The chain couples TRBV10-3 to TRBJ1-5, with TRBD1 identical over 9 bases. The CDR3 has 13 amino acids. The J segment lost 7 bases and the V segment lost 6 bases, leaving 4 bases of the junction unmatched. From germline, CDR1 is ENHRY and CDR2 SYGVKD. The CDR3, as DNA: TGTGCCATCAGGGGACAGGGCGGCCAGCCCCAGCATTTT. Protein product: CAIRGQGGQPQHF.

The chain joins TRBV6-4 to TRBJ2-3; 7 bases are shared with TRBD2. CDR1 and CDR2 from the germline V gene are MRHNA and SNTAGT. V shed 2 bases, J shed 5 bases, and the junction held 4 bases outside the gene matches. The CDR3 runs to 14 residues. The CDR3 DNA reads TGTGCCAGCAGTGACGGGGGGGTAGGAGATACGCAGTATTTT. It specifies CASSDGGVGDTQYF.

The J gene is TRBJ1-4, the V gene TRBV5-4; 9 bases align to TRBD1. The J segment lost 7 bases and the V segment lost 0 bases, leaving 4 bases of the junction unmatched. Germline V gene lookup returns CDR1 SGHNT and CDR2 YYREEE (reference sequence). The CDR3 consists of 15 residues. Here the CDR3 reads CASSLATDRGEKLFF. The CDR3 bases are TGTGCCAGCAGCTTGGCCACGGACAGGGGTGAAAAACTGTTTTTT.

V gene TRBV5-4 combines with J gene TRBJ1-1; 7 bases line up with TRBD1. The CDR3 loop spans 14 amino acids. Germline CDR1 SGHNT, CDR2 YYREEE (reference sequence). The V gene end was trimmed by 0 bases and the J gene end by 3 bases; junction bases not matched to a gene: 2. The CDR3 sequence is CASSLEQGYTEAFF. Here the CDR3 DNA reads TGTGCCAGCAGCTTGGAACAGGGGTACACTGAAGCTTTCTTT.

The chain is built from TRBV18 and TRBJ2-1, with 8 bases lining up with TRBD2. With 3 bases clipped from V and 7 bases from J, the junction kept 8 bases outside the gene matches. The CDR3 length is 15 residues. CDR1 is KGHSH and CDR2 is LQKENI in the germline V gene. The CDR3 protein is CASSPPGGAKNEQFF. In DNA, the CDR3 is TGTGCCAGCTCACCCCCGGGGGGGGCAAAAAATGAGCAGTTCTTC.

This chain connects TRBV5-1 to TRBJ1-3; 7 nucleotides line up with TRBD1. CDR1 is SGHRS, CDR2 YFSETQ, per germline. The CDR3 is 15 residues long. Trimming removed 3 bases from V and 0 bases from J; junction bases left unmatched: 3. CDR3 sequence reads: CASSSQGNSGNTIYF. CDR3 DNA sequence: TGCGCCAGCAGCTCACAGGGGAACTCTGGAAACACCATATATTTT. The full variable domain, with the rest looked up from reference TRBV5-1 and TRBJ1-3, is KAGVTQTPRYLIKTRGQQVTLSCSPISGHRSVSWYQQTPGQGLQFLFEYFSETQRNKGNFPGRFSGRQFSNSRSEMNVSTLELGDSALYLCASSSQGNSGNTIYFGEGSWLTVV.

The chain has TRBV5-5 and TRBJ1-2; the D is unclear. Trimming pared 0 bases from V and 2 bases from J, leaving 26 bases between. CDR3 length: 20 amino acids. Germline V CDR1 and CDR2: SGHKS, YYEKEE (reference sequence). CDR3 in DNA: TGTGCCAGCAGCTTGGAGTTTACAAGTCAAAGGCGGACGGGGAACTATGGCTACACCTTC. Translation: CASSLEFTSQRRTGNYGYTF.

The V call is TRBV28, the J call TRBJ2-7; TRBD2 matches 10 bases. Germline V lookup: CDR1 MDHEN, CDR2 SYDVKM. V lost 5 bases, J lost 6 bases, and 13 bases stayed unmatched. The CDR3 consists of 16 residues. The CDR3 loop reads CASSPSGGGRRGEQYF. The CDR3 DNA sequence: TGTGCCAGCAGTCCTAGCGGGGGCGGGCGTCGCGGCGAGCAGTACTTC. The variable domain in full, with the rest retrieved from reference TRBV28 and TRBJ2-7, is DVKVTQSSRYLVKRTGEKVFLECVQDMDHENMFWYRQDPGLGLRLIYFSYDVKMKEKGDIPEGYSVSREKKERFSLILESASTNQTSMYLCASSPSGGGRRGEQYFGPGTRLTVT.

The chain uses TRBV5-1 and TRBJ2-5; 9 bases fit TRBD2. This CDR3 is built from 15 residues. The ends lost 0 bases at V and 2 bases at J; junction bases unmatched: 2. Germline loops: CDR1 SGHRS, CDR2 YFSETQ. CDR3 amino acids: CASSLVAGAQETQYF. The CDR3 nucleotides are TGCGCCAGCAGCTTGGTAGCGGGGGCGCAAGAGACCCAGTACTTC.

This chain connects TRBV7-9 to TRBJ2-3, with 8 bases fitting TRBD1. This CDR3 is built from 15 residues. The V gene's germline CDR1 is SEHNR and CDR2 FQNEAQ (reference sequence). J lost 0 bases, V lost 4 bases, and 3 bases had no gene match. The CDR3 is CASSSHRGSTDTQYF. The CDR3 DNA sequence: TGTGCCAGCAGCTCCCACAGGGGGAGCACAGATACGCAGTATTTT.

The chain links TRBV9 to TRBJ1-1, with no clear D. The ends were cut back, 3 bases at V and 0 bases at J, with 12 bases in the middle. This CDR3 comprises 15 residues. Germline V gives CDR1 SGDLS, CDR2 YYNGEE. The CDR3 nucleotides are TGTGCCAGCAGCGCCCAGACAAACTTGAACACTGAAGCTTTCTTT. Residues: CASSAQTNLNTEAFF. Combining the CDR3 with reference TRBV9 and TRBJ1-1 gives the whole variable domain DSGVTQTPKHLITATGQRVTLRCSPRSGDLSVYWYQQSLDQGLQFLIQYYNGEERAKGNILERFSAQQFPDLHSELNLSSLELGDSALYFCASSAQTNLNTEAFFGQGTRLTVV.

This clone was observed a few times. V and J are TRBV5-1 and TRBJ1-1; 7 nucleotides line up with TRBD1. V shed 7 bases, J shed 0 bases, and the junction held 6 bases outside the gene matches. Germline CDR1 reads SGHRS; CDR2 reads YFSETQ. This CDR3 contains 14 residues. CDR3 sequence reads: CASSVDRVNTEAFF. The CDR3 bases are TGCGCCAGCTCGGTCGACAGGGTGAACACTGAAGCTTTCTTT.

The chain carries TRBV6-6 and TRBJ2-5; D possibly corresponds to TRBD1 (5 bases). The CDR3 totals 15 residues. From germline, CDR1 is MNHNY and CDR2 SVGAGI (reference sequence). V was cut by 5 bases and J by 1 base, with 14 bases left in between. CDR3 sequence reads: CASSLTTEPQETQYF. The CDR3 nucleotides read TGTGCCAGCAGTCTAACGACAGAACCCCAAGAGACCCAGTACTTC.